A few counts support the clone carrying this TCR beta chain. This sample is drawn from a study of human T cells and chemical hapten exposure. Study information: Mainly, slight library volume differences in the pool made TCR yields vary.

Time point given: patch test 1, 2 weeks after DPC sensitization. Sample treatment: therapeutic diphenylcyclopropenone sensitization with weekly scalp DPC. TCRdb passed the RACE reads through MiXCR, listing each CDR3 protein once. The sample lists about 340,000 distinct CDR3 sequences; 5.5% to 8% were seen once. This specimen was whole blood, taken in connection with sensitization to the hapten diphenylcyclopropenone (DPC). This clonotype was sampled from a woman aged 18 to 35 with alopecia areata. Some clones in this sample may be carry-over from other donors' samples.

The CDR3 coding sequence is TGTGCCAGCGGGCTTAAGACGAAGACTAGTTTCACGAACCATACGCAGTATTTT. It yields the protein CASGLKTKTSFTNHTQYF. This chain joins TRBV7-9 and TRBJ2-3; TRBD2 might be the D (6 bases). Trimming took 8 bases from V and 7 from J, leaving 31 bases between them. CDR1 is SEHNR and CDR2 is FQNEAQ in the germline V gene (reference sequence). CDR3 length: 18 amino acids.